These T cell receptor beta chains were read from a single sample in a study of blood T cells in healthy people across ages. TCRdb itself ran the 5' RACE reads through MiXCR, one entry per CDR3 protein. The sample lists more than 800,000 distinct CDR3 sequences, 29% occurring once. Input material: blood. Receptors were obtained from a woman of 80 years or more in good health. Each CDR3 is given with its conserved first and last residue. Fields, in order: J gene, clone size, V gene, D gene, CDR3 length, CDR3 DNA, CDR3 protein. A D gene is named only where the DNA matches it firmly. Not every row has a clone size; where given, it reads once, few, many or a size class.

>TRBJ2-7|few|TRBV5-1|TRBD2|15
TGCGCCAGCAGCTCTACCCCGGGGGGAAGTGGCGAGCAGTACTTC
CASSSTPGGSGEQYF
>TRBJ1-2|once|TRBV7-2|NA|15
TGTGCCAGCGACTTAAAGGAGGGCCTAAACTATGGCTACACCTTC
CASDLKEGLNYGYTF
>TRBJ2-4|many|TRBV20-1|NA|15
TGCAGTGCTAGAGATGGGGGGGGGCCCAAAAACATTCAGTACTTC
CSARDGGGPKNIQYF
>TRBJ1-4|many|TRBV20-1|NA|15
TGCAGTGCTAGGGGTAGGACACGGAGGAATGAAAAACTGTTTTTT
CSARGRTRRNEKLFF
>TRBJ2-2|NA|TRBV5-5|TRBD1|16
TGTGCCAGCAGCCTCTTGACAGGGGAAGGAACCGGGGAGCTGTTTTTT
CASSLLTGEGTGELFF
>TRBJ2-1|many|TRBV7-2|TRBD2|13
TGTGCCAGCAGCGGGGGACTACCCAATGAGCAGTTCTTC
CASSGGLPNEQFF
>TRBJ2-5|NA|TRBV4-1|NA|14
TGCGCCAGCAGCCCGACAGCCCGCCAAGAGACCCAGTACTTC
CASSPTARQETQYF
>TRBJ2-1|NA|TRBV9|TRBD2|15
TGTGTCAGCAGCCCAACCGGGACTAGTAGCAATGAGCAGTTCTTC
CVSSPTGTSSNEQFF
>TRBJ1-2|NA|TRBV30|TRBD1|14
TGTGCCTGGAGACCCGGGACAGGGTCCCTTGGCTACACCTTC
CAWRPGTGSLGYTF
>TRBJ2-3|many|TRBV11-2|NA|12
TGTGCCAGCAGCTCTCATCCAGATACGCAGTATTTT
CASSSHPDTQYF
>TRBJ1-1|many|TRBV9|TRBD1|18
TGTGCCAGCAGCGCCCCCTCGGACAGGGGCCGCATGAACACTGAAGCTTTCTTT
CASSAPSDRGRMNTEAFF
>TRBJ1-6|NA|TRBV27|NA|15
TGTGCCAGACCCCCACCTAGCTCCTATAATTCACCCCTCCACTTT
CARPPPSSYNSPLHF
>TRBJ2-1|NA|TRBV20-1|NA|22
TGCAGTGCTACCGGACAGGGAGGAATTGGCTGGGCGGGAGGCGATTCCTACAATGAGCAGTTCTTC
CSATGQGGIGWAGGDSYNEQFF
>TRBJ1-6|many|TRBV10-3|NA|14
TGTGCCATCAGCAAGGGGATAGATAATTCACCCCTCCACTTT
CAISKGIDNSPLHF
>TRBJ1-2|many|TRBV6-2/TRBV6-3|NA|15
TGTGCCAGCAGGCAAGGAGGGGAAAATCTTCATGGCTACACCTTC
CASRQGGENLHGYTF
>TRBJ2-2|few|TRBV6-1|NA|14
TGTGCCAGCATGAAGGACCACCTGGTCGGGGAGCTGTTTTTT
CASMKDHLVGELFF
>TRBJ1-5|few|TRBV28|NA|17
TGTGCCAGCACGGCGGTGGCGGGTAGTCAAAGCAATCAGCCCCAGCATTTT
CASTAVAGSQSNQPQHF
>TRBJ1-5|NA|TRBV20-1|NA|14
TGCAGTGCTAGAGCGGGGGGGGCCAATCAGCCCCAGCATTTT
CSARAGGANQPQHF
>TRBJ1-1|few|TRBV5-5|NA|13
TGTGCCAGCAGCGAGGGACGAGTGACTGAAGCTTTCTTT
CASSEGRVTEAFF
>TRBJ1-4|NA|TRBV27|NA|15
TGTGCCAGCAGTTTAACCCAGCAGAACAATGAAAAACTGTTTTTT
CASSLTQQNNEKLFF
>TRBJ1-2|many|TRBV5-1|NA|16
TGCGCCAGCAGCTTGGGAACGGCAGCGGGGAGCTATGGCTACACCTTC
CASSLGTAAGSYGYTF
>TRBJ2-5|many|TRBV6-5|TRBD2|15
TGTGCCAGCAGTTACAGCGCGGGGGGGCTGGAGACCCAGTACTTC
CASSYSAGGLETQYF
>TRBJ2-3|NA|TRBV12-3/TRBV12-4|NA|12
TGTGCCAGCAGCGAGAGCACAGATGCGCAGTATTTT
CASSESTDAQYF
>TRBJ2-5|few|TRBV7-6|NA|14
TGTGCCAGCAGCTGGACCGGGGAGCTGGAGACCCAGTACTTC
CASSWTGELETQYF
>TRBJ2-7|many|TRBV12-3/TRBV12-4|NA|17
TGTGCCACCATGGGACAGAAGGTAGCGGGACGGAGCTACGAGCAGTACTTC
CATMGQKVAGRSYEQYF
>TRBJ1-4|few|TRBV12-3/TRBV12-4|NA|12
TGTGCCAGCAGAAGGACTAATGAAAAACGGTTTTTT
CASRRTNEKRFF
>TRBJ1-1|many|TRBV12-3/TRBV12-4|NA|15
TGTGCCAGCAGTTTAGGGGCAGGGCTGAACACTGAAGCTTTCTTT
CASSLGAGLNTEAFF
>TRBJ1-4|NA|TRBV5-1|TRBD1|15
TGCGCCAGCAGCTTGGGACAGGGGCAAAATGAAAAACTGTTTTTT
CASSLGQGQNEKLFF
>TRBJ1-6|few|TRBV5-5|NA|16
TGTGCCAGCAGCCGCGGGGGATCCTCCTATAATTCACCCCTCCACTTT
CASSRGGSSYNSPLHF
>TRBJ1-1|NA|TRBV7-9|TRBD1|14
TGTGCCAGCAGCTCCCCACCAGGACAGGGTGAAGCTTTCTTT
CASSSPPGQGEAFF
>TRBJ2-2|NA|TRBV18|TRBD1|16
TGTGCCAGCTCACCCCTCGGGACAGAAAACACCGGGGAGCTGTTTTTT
CASSPLGTENTGELFF
>TRBJ2-5|NA|TRBV6-2/TRBV6-3|NA|14
TGTGCCAGCAGTTACATTACGGCACAAGAGACCCAGTACTTC
CASSYITAQETQYF
>TRBJ2-1|many|TRBV7-2|NA|17
TGTGCCAGCAGCTTAGTCGGAATAGGGCTTGTCGGCAATGAGCAGTTCTTC
CASSLVGIGLVGNEQFF
>TRBJ1-1|many|TRBV7-9|NA|16
TGTGCCAGCAGCTTAGCCGGGGGGCGACAGAACACTGAAGCTTTCTTT
CASSLAGGRQNTEAFF
>TRBJ2-4|NA|TRBV19|NA|17
TGTGCCAGTAGTACCCCACGGGTGTCGGTAGCCAAAAACATTCAGTACTTC
CASSTPRVSVAKNIQYF
>TRBJ2-1|many|TRBV11-2|NA|14
TGTGCCAGCAGCTTAGATCTCCAGGGCGGAATGCGGTTCTTC
CASSLDLQGGMRFF
>TRBJ2-1|many|TRBV6-1|NA|15
TGTGCCAGCAGTGAACAAAGGGGCCTATACAATGAGCAGTTCTTC
CASSEQRGLYNEQFF
>TRBJ2-4|once|TRBV5-1|NA|13
TGCGCCAGCAGCTTGGCTGGGGCGGACATTCAGTACTTC
CASSLAGADIQYF
>TRBJ1-2|once|TRBV28|NA|15
TGTGCCAGCAGTTTATCGTGGGGACGGGGAGATGGCTACACCTTC
CASSLSWGRGDGYTF
>TRBJ2-7|NA|TRBV28|NA|17
TGTGCCAGCAGTTTAGGCTTGGTGCTCGGGGGCGGCTACGAGCAGTACTTC
CASSLGLVLGGGYEQYF
>TRBJ1-1|few|TRBV6-6|NA|13
TGTGCCAGCCGGGGCAGTGGAGACACTGAAGCTTTCTTT
CASRGSGDTEAFF
>TRBJ2-7|NA|TRBV7-2|TRBD2|13
TGTGCCAGCAACTGGACTAGCTCCTACGAGCAGTACTTC
CASNWTSSYEQYF
>TRBJ1-1|few|TRBV28|NA|15
TGTGCCAGCAGTCAACTACAGAGTACTAACACTGAAGCTTTCTTT
CASSQLQSTNTEAFF
>TRBJ2-1|few|TRBV6-2/TRBV6-3|TRBD2|15
TGTGCCAGCAGTTACGAGGCTACAAAGAGCGGGACCCAGTTTTTC
CASSYEATKSGTQFF
>TRBJ2-5|NA|TRBV6-6|NA|14
TGTGCCAGCAGTTACGGGGCAGGGAAAGAGACCCAGTACTTC
CASSYGAGKETQYF
>TRBJ1-5|NA|TRBV7-8|NA|16
TGTGCCAGCAGCTTACAGGGGACTTATAGCAATCAGCCCCAGCATTTT
CASSLQGTYSNQPQHF
>TRBJ2-3|many|TRBV20-1|TRBD1|12
TGCAGTGCTAGCGGACAGGCAGATACGCAGTATTTT
CSASGQADTQYF
>TRBJ1-4|NA|TRBV7-9|NA|17
TGTGCCAGCAGCTTAAGCGCAGGGGCCCCAACTAATGAAAAACTGTTTTTT
CASSLSAGAPTNEKLFF
>TRBJ2-1|NA|TRBV12-3/TRBV12-4|NA|12
TGTGCCTGCAGACCCAGGGAGACTGAGCAGTTCTTC
CACRPRETEQFF